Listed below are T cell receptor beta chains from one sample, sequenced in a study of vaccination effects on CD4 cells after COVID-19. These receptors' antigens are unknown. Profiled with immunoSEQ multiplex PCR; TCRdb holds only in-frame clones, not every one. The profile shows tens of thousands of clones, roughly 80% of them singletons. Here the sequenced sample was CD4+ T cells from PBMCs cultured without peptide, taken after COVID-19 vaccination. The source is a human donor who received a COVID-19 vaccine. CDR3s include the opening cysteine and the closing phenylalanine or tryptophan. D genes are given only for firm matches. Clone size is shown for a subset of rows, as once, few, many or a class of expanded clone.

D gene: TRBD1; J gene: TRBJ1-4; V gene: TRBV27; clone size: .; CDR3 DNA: TGTGCCAGCAGTTTATCGGGCAGGGGGCTTGAAAAACTGTTTTTT; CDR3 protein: CASSLSGRGLEKLFF
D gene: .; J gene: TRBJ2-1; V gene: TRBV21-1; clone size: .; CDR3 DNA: TGTGCCAGGTCCGGGACAGCACTAGACAATGAGCAGTTCTTC; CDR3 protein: CARSGTALDNEQFF
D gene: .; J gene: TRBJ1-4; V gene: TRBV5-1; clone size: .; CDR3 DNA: TGCGCCAGCAGCTTGGACCCGACTAATGAAAAACTGTTTTTT; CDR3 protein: CASSLDPTNEKLFF
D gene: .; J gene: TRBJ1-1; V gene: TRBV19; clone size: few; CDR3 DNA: TGTGCCAGTAGGAGCAGGGCCACTGAAGCTTTCTTT; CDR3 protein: CASRSRATEAFF
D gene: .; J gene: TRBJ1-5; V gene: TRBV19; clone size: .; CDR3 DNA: TGTGCCAGTAGTATAGTCGGGAGGGCAGGGCAGAATCAGCCCCAGCATTTT; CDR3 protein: CASSIVGRAGQNQPQHF
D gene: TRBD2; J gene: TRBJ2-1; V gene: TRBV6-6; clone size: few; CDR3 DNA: TGTGCCAGCAGTCCAGGGACTAGCGGGCTGTCCTACAATGAGCAGTTCTTC; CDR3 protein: CASSPGTSGLSYNEQFF
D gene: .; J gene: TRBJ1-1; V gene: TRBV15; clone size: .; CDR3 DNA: TGTGCCACCAGCAGGGCTAGCAACACTGAAGCTTTCTTT; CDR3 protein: CATSRASNTEAFF
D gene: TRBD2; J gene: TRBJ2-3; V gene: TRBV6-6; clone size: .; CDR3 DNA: TGTGCCAGCAGTCCTTACCATAGCGGGGGGGCGACAGATACGCAGTATTTT; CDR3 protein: CASSPYHSGGATDTQYF
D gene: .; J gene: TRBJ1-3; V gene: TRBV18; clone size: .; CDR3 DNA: TGTGCCAGCTCACCGAGAGGGGTTGAGAAGAACACCATATATTTT; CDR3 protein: CASSPRGVEKNTIYF
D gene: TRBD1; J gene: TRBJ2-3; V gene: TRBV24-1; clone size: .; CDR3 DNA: TGTGCCACCAGTGATTTCGGGACAGGGTACACAGATACGCAGTATTTT; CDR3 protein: CATSDFGTGYTDTQYF
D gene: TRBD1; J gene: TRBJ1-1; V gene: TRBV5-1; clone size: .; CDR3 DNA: TGCGCCAGCAGCCCCGGACAGGGTGACACTGAAGCTTTCTTT; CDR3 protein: CASSPGQGDTEAFF
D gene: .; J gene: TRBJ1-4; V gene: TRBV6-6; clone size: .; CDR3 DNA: TGTGCCAGCAGGATGGGGGGAACTAATGAAAAACTGTTTTTT; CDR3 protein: CASRMGGTNEKLFF
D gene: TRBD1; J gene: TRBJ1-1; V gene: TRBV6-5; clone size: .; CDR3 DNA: TGTGCCAGCAGGACAGGGCTGAACACTGAAGCTTTCTTT; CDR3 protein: CASRTGLNTEAFF
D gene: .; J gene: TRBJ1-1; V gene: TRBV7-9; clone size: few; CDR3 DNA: TGTGCCAGCAGCTTAACAGGGAACACTGAAGCTTTCTTT; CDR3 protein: CASSLTGNTEAFF
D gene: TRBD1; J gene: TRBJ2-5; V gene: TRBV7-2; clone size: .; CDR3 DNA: TGTGCCAGCAGCTTACAGACAGGGGAAGAGACCCAGTACTTC; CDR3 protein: CASSLQTGEETQYF
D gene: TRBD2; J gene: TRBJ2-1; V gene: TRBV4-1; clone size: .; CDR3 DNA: TGCGCCAGCAGCCGTCTAGCGGGGGCCGGGGATGAGCAGTTCTTC; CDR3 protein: CASSRLAGAGDEQFF
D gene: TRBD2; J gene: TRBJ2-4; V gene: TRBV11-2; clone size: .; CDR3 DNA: TGTGCCAGCAGCTTAGTCTCTAGCGGGGGGGCTCAAAACATTCAGTACTTC; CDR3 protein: CASSLVSSGGAQNIQYF
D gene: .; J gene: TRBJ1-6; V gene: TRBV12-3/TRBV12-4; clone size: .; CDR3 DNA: TGTGCCGCCTCTCTCGGCCATAATTCACCCCTCCACTTT; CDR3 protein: CAASLGHNSPLHF
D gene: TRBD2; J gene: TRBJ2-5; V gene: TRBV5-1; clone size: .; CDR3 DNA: TGCGCCAGCAGCTTGGCCAGCGGGGACCAAGAGACCCAGTACTTC; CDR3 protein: CASSLASGDQETQYF
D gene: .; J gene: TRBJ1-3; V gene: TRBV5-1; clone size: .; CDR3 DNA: TGCGCCAGCAGCTTGGTTTCAGGGTTTGGAAACACCATATATTTT; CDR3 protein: CASSLVSGFGNTIYF
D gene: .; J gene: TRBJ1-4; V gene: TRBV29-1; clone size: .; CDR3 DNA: TGCAGCGTTGCCGGAGCGGACAGAGAAAAACTGTTTTTT; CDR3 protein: CSVAGADREKLFF
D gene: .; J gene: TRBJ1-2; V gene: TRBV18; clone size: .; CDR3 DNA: TGTGCCAGCTCACCACAGGGGATGAGCTATGGCTACACCTTC; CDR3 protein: CASSPQGMSYGYTF
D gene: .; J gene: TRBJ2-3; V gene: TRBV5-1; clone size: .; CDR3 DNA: TGCGCCAGCAGCTTGTCACCCGGAGGGGGACGCGTCTCTAGCACAGATACGCAGTATTTT; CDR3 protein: CASSLSPGGGRVSSTDTQYF
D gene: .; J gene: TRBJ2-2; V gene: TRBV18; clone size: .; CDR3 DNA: TGTGCCAGCTCACCACTCAGGGATGGCACCGGGGAGCTGTTTTTT; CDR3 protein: CASSPLRDGTGELFF
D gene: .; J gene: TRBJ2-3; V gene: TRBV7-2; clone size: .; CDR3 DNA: TGTGCCAGCAGCCCCCTCCCAGGACCCACAGATACGCAGTATTTT; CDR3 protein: CASSPLPGPTDTQYF
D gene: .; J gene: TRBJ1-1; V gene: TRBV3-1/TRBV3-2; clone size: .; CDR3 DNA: TGTGCCAGCAGCCCCTTTCGAGGACGCGGTGAAGCTTTCTTT; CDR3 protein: CASSPFRGRGEAFF
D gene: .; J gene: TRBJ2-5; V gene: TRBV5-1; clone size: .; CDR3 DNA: TGCGCCAGCAGCTTGGAATCTTTGGGGGAGACCCAGTACTTC; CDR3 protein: CASSLESLGETQYF
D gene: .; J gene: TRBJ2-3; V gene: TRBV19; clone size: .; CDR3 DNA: TGTGCCAGTAGTCCCCGCACAGATACGCAGTATTTT; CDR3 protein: CASSPRTDTQYF
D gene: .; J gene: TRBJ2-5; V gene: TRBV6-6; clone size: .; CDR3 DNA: TGTGCCAGCAATTGGAACCCACCAGAGGAGACCCAGTACTTC; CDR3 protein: CASNWNPPEETQYF
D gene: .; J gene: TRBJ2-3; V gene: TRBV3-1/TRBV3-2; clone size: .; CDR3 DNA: TGTGCCAGCAGCCAGGGACCAAATACGCAGTATTTT; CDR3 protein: CASSQGPNTQYF
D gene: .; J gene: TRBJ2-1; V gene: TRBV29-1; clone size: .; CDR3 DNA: TGCAGCGTTGTCACAGTTAACAATGAGCAGTTCTTC; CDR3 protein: CSVVTVNNEQFF
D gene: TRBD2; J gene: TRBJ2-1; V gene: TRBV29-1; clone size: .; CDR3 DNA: TGCAGCGTTGAAGTTGGGACTAGCGGCTCCTACAATGAGCAGTTCTTC; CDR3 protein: CSVEVGTSGSYNEQFF
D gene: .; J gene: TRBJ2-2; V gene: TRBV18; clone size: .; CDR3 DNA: TGTGCCAGCTCACCACGGGGAAGAGGGACCGGGGAGCTGTTTTTT; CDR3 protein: CASSPRGRGTGELFF
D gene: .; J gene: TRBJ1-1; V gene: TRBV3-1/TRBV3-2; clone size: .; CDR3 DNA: TGTGCCAGCAGCCGCTCCGACAAGAACACTGAAGCTTTCTTT; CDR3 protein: CASSRSDKNTEAFF
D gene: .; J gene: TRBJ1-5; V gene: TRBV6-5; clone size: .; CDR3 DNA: TGTGCCAGCAGTTTAGGACAGAAAAATCAGCCCCAGCATTTT; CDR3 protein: CASSLGQKNQPQHF
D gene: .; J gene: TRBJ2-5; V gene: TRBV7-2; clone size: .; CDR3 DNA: TGTGCCAGCAGCTTAAGTCGGTCGGGGGTGGGTCAAGAGACCCAGTACTTC; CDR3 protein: CASSLSRSGVGQETQYF
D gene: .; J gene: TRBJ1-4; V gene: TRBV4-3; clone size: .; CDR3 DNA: TGCGCCAGCAGCCTCGTAGGCCCGGGGACTAATGAAAAACTGTTTTTT; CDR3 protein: CASSLVGPGTNEKLFF
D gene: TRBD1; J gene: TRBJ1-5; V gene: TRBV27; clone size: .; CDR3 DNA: TGTGCCAGCAGGCCACGGGACAGAAGCAATCAGCCCCAGCATTTT; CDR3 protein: CASRPRDRSNQPQHF
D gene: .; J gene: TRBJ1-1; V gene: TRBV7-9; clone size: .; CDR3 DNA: TGTGCCAGCAGCTTAGAGGGAACCGTCACTGAAGCTTTCTTT; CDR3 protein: CASSLEGTVTEAFF
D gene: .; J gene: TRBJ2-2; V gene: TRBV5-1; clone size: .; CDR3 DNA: TGCGCCAGCAGCTTGGGGCTAGCGAAGAACACCGGGGAGCTGTTTTTT; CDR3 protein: CASSLGLAKNTGELFF
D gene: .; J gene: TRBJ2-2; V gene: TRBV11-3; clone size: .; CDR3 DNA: TGTGCCAGCAGCCCGGGGGACTTCCCCACCGGGGAGCTGTTTTTT; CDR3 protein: CASSPGDFPTGELFF
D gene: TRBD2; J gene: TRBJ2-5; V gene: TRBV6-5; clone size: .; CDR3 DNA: TGTGCCAGCAGTTACTCACGGGGGGGGGTAAAAGAGACCCAGTACTTC; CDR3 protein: CASSYSRGGVKETQYF
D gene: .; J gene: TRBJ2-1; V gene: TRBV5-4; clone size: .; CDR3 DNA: TGTGCCAGCAGCTTGGGACAAAGCTCCTACAATGAGCAGTTCTTC; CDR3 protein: CASSLGQSSYNEQFF
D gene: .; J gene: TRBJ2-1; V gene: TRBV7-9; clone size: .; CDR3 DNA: TGTGCCAGCAGCTTAGTTGGGCAGATTGCGAATGAGCAGTTCTTC; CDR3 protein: CASSLVGQIANEQFF
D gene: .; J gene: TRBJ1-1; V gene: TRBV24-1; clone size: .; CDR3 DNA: TGTGCCACCAGTGCCCCCGGAGACACTGAAGCTTTCTTT; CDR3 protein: CATSAPGDTEAFF
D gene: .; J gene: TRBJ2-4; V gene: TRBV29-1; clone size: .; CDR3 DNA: TGCAGCGTTGGATCGGGGGAGGACATTCAGTACTTC; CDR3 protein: CSVGSGEDIQYF
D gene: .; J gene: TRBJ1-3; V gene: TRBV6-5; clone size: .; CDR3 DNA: TGTGCCAGCAGGGACTTTCCCGGGAACACCATATATTTT; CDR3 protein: CASRDFPGNTIYF
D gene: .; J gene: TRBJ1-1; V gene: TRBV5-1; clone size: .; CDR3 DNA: TGCGCCAGCAGGTCGACCGTCACAGGGAACACTGAAGCTTTCTTT; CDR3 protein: CASRSTVTGNTEAFF
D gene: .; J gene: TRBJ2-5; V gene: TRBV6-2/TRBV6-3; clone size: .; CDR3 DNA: TGTGCCAGCAGTTACTACGGTTTGGGAGAGACCCAGTACTTC; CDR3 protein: CASSYYGLGETQYF
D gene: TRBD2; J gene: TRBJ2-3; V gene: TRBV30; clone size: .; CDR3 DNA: TGTGCCTGGAGCGGGGTACTAGCGGGGGGTTACCGCACAGATACGCAGTATTTT; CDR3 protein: CAWSGVLAGGYRTDTQYF